This TCR beta chain is drawn from a study of blood T cell repertoires in COVID-19. The method was immunoSEQ multiplex PCR; TCRdb's version includes in-frame clones alone and lacks a portion of them. Found here are 500,000 to 600,000 clones, around nine tenths of them singletons; the top ten hold 7.8%. CDR1 is SGHNT, CDR2 YYREEE, per germline (reference sequence). Unmatched junction bases numbered 7, after V lost 3 bases and J lost 3 bases. This CDR3 spans 16 amino acids. This TCR came from a woman between 50 and 59 years old with COVID-19, enrolled during active disease. The sequencing sample was made of peripheral blood. J is TRBJ2-5 and V is TRBV5-4; TRBD1 matches 11 bases. CDR3 sequence (DNA): TGTGCCAGCAGCTCTTATCCGGGACAGGGGGAAGAGACCCAGTACTTC. The encoded protein is CASSSYPGQGEETQYF.